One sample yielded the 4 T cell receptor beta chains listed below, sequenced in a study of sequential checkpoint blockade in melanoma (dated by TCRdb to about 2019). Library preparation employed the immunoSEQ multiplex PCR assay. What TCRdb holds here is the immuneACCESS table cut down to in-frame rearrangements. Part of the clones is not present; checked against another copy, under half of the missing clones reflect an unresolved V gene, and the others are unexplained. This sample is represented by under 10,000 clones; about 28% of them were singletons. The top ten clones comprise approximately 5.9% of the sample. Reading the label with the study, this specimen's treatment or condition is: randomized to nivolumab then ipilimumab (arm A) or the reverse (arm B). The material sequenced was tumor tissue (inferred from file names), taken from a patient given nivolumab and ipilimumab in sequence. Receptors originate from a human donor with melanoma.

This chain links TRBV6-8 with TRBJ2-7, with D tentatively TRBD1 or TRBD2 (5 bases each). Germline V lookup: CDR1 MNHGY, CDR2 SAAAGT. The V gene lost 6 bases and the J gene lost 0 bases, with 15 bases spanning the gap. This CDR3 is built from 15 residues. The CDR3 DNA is TGTGCCAGCAGCCAAGAAGGGGACGTCTCCTACGAGCAGTACTTC. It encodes CASSQEGDVSYEQYF.

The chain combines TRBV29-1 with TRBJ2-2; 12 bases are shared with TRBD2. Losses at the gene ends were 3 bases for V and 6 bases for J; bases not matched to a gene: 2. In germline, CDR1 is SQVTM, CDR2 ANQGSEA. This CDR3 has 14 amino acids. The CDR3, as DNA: TGCAGCGTTGAGCCTAGCGGGAGGGCCGGGGAGCTGTTTTTT. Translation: CSVEPSGRAGELFF.

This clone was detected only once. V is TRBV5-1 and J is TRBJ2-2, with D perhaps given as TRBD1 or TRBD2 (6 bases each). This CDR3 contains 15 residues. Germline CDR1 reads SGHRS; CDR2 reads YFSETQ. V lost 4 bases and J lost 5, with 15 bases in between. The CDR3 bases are TGCGCCAGCAGCAGTGAGGGGGGCCGGACCGGGGAGCTGTTTTTT. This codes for CASSSEGGRTGELFF.

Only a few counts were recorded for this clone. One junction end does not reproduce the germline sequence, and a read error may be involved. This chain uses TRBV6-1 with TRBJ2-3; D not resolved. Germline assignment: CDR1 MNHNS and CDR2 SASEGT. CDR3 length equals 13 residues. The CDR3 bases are TGTGCCATCAGTGAAGGTCGAGGTGATACGCAGTATTTT. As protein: CAISEGRGDTQYF.